These 5 T cell receptor beta chains came from one sample sequenced in a study of T cell responses to AZD1222 COVID-19 vaccine. Sequencing was performed with immunoSEQ multiplex PCR; in TCRdb, only in-frame clones are kept and a portion is missing. Here the sample spans under 200,000 clones, 92% being singletons. Sequencing was performed on peripheral blood, taken on day 0 of MenACWY control vaccination. These receptors came from an adult in good health.

This chain joins TRBV19 and TRBJ2-5; weak D call: TRBD2 (5 bases). Germline CDR1 LNHDA, CDR2 SQIVND (reference sequence). V lost 6 bases to trimming and J lost 2 bases, with 13 bases between them. CDR3 length equals 14 residues. The CDR3, as DNA: TGTGCCAGTAGCTCTAGACGGGGACAAGAGACCCAGTACTTC. This encodes CASSSRRGQETQYF.

This sequence joins TRBV27 and TRBJ2-7, with D possibly matching TRBD2 (7 bases). CDR3 length: 14 residues. Germline CDR1 and CDR2: MNHEY and SMNVEV (reference sequence). V shed 5 bases and J shed 6 bases, with 17 bases lying between them. CDR3 loop: CASSPYRRGGEQYF. CDR3 DNA sequence: TGTGCCAGCAGTCCCTATCGGAGGGGGGGCGAGCAGTACTTC.

The chain carries TRBV24-1 and TRBJ2-1; 12 bases map to TRBD2. Unmatched junction bases numbered 8, after V lost 10 bases and J lost 2 bases. Germline CDR1 KGHDR, CDR2 SFDVKD. The CDR3 runs 16 residues. The CDR3 DNA reads TGTGCCACGGGGCTAGCGGGAGGGCCGACCTACAATGAGCAGTTCTTC. Translating it yields CATGLAGGPTYNEQFF.

The V call is TRBV4-2, the J call TRBJ1-3; no definite D call. CDR1 LGHNA and CDR2 YNFKEQ come from the germline V gene. The CDR3 has 16 residues. Deletions cut 4 bases from V and 0 bases from J, with 13 bases between. CDR3 coding DNA: TGTGCCAGCAGCCGATCCGACGGGATCTCTGGAAACACCATATATTTT. It is translated as CASSRSDGISGNTIYF.

This chain links TRBV6-5 with TRBJ1-1; D perhaps matches TRBD1 (5 bases). This CDR3 is 13 amino acids long. V was pared by 10 bases and J by 4 bases, with 16 bases between. Germline V CDR1 and CDR2: MNHEY, SVGAGI. CDR3 sequence: CATASWGGTEAFF. In DNA, the CDR3 is TGTGCCACCGCCTCATGGGGGGGCACTGAAGCTTTCTTT.